This passage covers 25 T cell receptor beta chains from one sample sequenced in a study of blood T cell repertoires in COVID-19. Method: immunoSEQ multiplex PCR; TCRdb's copy keeps in-frame clones and lacks some. Of roughly 330,000 clones listed, approximately 85% are singletons. What was sequenced was peripheral blood. These receptors all stem from a woman aged 45-65 years with acute or convalescent COVID-19.

This clone occurred a few times. V and J are TRBV4-2 and TRBJ1-3; TRBD1 matches at 7 bases. Germline assignment: CDR1 LGHNA and CDR2 YNFKEQ. The CDR3 has 15 amino acids. V shed 4 bases, J shed 2 bases, and the junction held 5 bases outside the gene matches. The CDR3 region has the DNA TGTGCCAGCAGCCCCGGGACAGTGGCTGGAAACACCATATATTTT. It yields the protein CASSPGTVAGNTIYF.

This clone was detected only a few times. The rearrangement links TRBV7-2 to TRBJ1-2; possible D gene TRBD1, 6 bases. Germline assignment: CDR1 SGHTA and CDR2 FQGNSA. V was trimmed by 4 bases and J by 4 bases, leaving 13 bases between them. This CDR3 has 14 amino acids. For the CDR3, the DNA is TGTGCCAGCAGCTCGTACAGGGCTGTCTATGGCTACACCTTC. This gives the protein CASSSYRAVYGYTF.

The genes are TRBV19 and TRBJ1-5; D remains unclear. V was trimmed by 5 bases and J by 2 bases, leaving 7 bases between them. The length of the CDR3 is 13 residues. Looked up from germline, CDR1 is LNHDA and CDR2 is SQIVND (reference sequence). CDR3 residues: CASSLRGNQPQHF. CDR3 nucleotides: TGTGCCAGTAGTCTGAGGGGCAATCAGCCCCAGCATTTT.

This clone was detected only a few times. The chain links TRBV6-4 to TRBJ1-6, with 8 nucleotides matching TRBD1. The ends lost 6 bases at V and 7 bases at J; junction bases unmatched: 8. The CDR3 extends over 15 amino acids. The germline V gene encodes CDR1 MRHNA and CDR2 SNTAGT. CDR3: CASRDTDRGNSPLHF. The CDR3 region has the DNA TGTGCCAGCAGAGATACCGACAGGGGAAATTCACCCCTCCACTTT.

The genes are TRBV6-5 and TRBJ1-3, with unresolved D. V was cut by 10 bases and J by 0 bases, with 16 bases left in between. The CDR3 extends over 15 amino acids. Per the germline V gene, CDR1 is MNHEY and CDR2 is SVGAGI. CDR3 DNA sequence: TGTGCCACCCGATCAGAGGCTAGCTCTGGAAACACCATATATTTT. This translates into CATRSEASSGNTIYF.

This chain links TRBV12-3 or TRBV12-4 with TRBJ1-1; D not resolved. The ends were cut back, 5 bases at V and 7 bases at J, with 8 bases in the middle. CDR3 length: 11 residues. The chain's CDR3 is CASSGRSEAFF. The DNA of the CDR3 is TGTGCCAGCAGTGGGAGGAGTGAAGCTTTCTTT.

The V call is TRBV27, the J call TRBJ2-7, with a possible D match to TRBD1 (5 bases). Per the germline V gene, CDR1 is MNHEY and CDR2 is SMNVEV (reference sequence). This CDR3 has 14 amino acids. V was trimmed by 4 bases and J by 1 base, leaving 11 bases between them. The CDR3 DNA reads TGTGCCAGCAGTTGGGCAGGGTCGTCCTACGAGCAGTACTTC. It encodes CASSWAGSSYEQYF.

V and J are TRBV5-1 and TRBJ2-1; 12 bases agree with TRBD2. Trimming took 3 bases from V and 4 from J; bases not matched to a gene: 8. Germline V gene data show CDR1 as SGHRS and CDR2 as YFSETQ. The CDR3 has 17 residues. Written as DNA, the CDR3 is TGCGCCAGCAGCTCAACTTGGACTAGCGGGACTTACAATGAGCAGTTCTTC. It translates to CASSSTWTSGTYNEQFF.

J is TRBJ2-2 and V is TRBV27, with unresolved D. V shed 1 base and J shed 4 bases, with 4 bases lying between them. Looked up from germline, CDR1 is MNHEY and CDR2 is SMNVEV (reference sequence). The CDR3 is made up of 13 amino acids. The CDR3 nucleotides read TGTGCCAGCAGTTTATTTCGCACCGGGGAGCTGTTTTTT. Translated: CASSLFRTGELFF.

The chain employs TRBV4-3 and TRBJ2-7; 9 nucleotides line up with TRBD1. Germline V gene sequence: CDR1 LGHNA, CDR2 YSLEER. V dropped 0 bases and J dropped 3; count of bases not matched to a gene: 9. The CDR3 spans 17 residues. Written as DNA, the CDR3 is TGCGCCAGCAGCCAAGATTGGGGACAGGGAAGGCACTACGAGCAGTACTTC. Its translation is CASSQDWGQGRHYEQYF.

The V call is TRBV5-1, the J call TRBJ2-5, with a tentative D call TRBD1 (6 bases). The germline gives CDR1 SGHRS, CDR2 YFSETQ. This CDR3 is 16 amino acids long. V lost 4 bases, J lost 5 bases, and 21 bases lay in between. The CDR3: CASSASTGTPEETQYF. CDR3 coding DNA: TGCGCCAGCAGCGCGTCGACCGGGACACCTGAGGAGACCCAGTACTTC.

The rearrangement joins TRBV2 to TRBJ1-2; a possible D gene is TRBD1 (6 bases). The V gene lost 6 bases and the J gene lost 2 bases, with 13 bases spanning the gap. Germline CDR1 SNHLY, CDR2 FYNNEI. The CDR3 totals 14 residues. The CDR3, as DNA: TGTGCCAGCAGCCGGGCGGGGGCGAACTATGGCTACACCTTC. It encodes CASSRAGANYGYTF.

Notes on this clone: Since the CDR3 does not end with the conserved phenylalanine or tryptophan, this likely comes from a read error. The DNA is left out, because the CDR3 cannot be placed on it with certainty; the CDR3 is given as TCRdb lists it. The chain combines TRBV27 with TRBJ1-3; the table's D call, TRBD1, was not checked against the DNA. CDR1 is MNHEY, CDR2 SMNVEV, per germline (reference sequence). The CDR3 sequence runs 8 residues, both termini included. The CDR3 spells CASTKRGK.

The J gene is TRBJ1-6, the V gene TRBV10-3, with 7 bases identical to TRBD1. There are 15 residues in the CDR3. Germline CDR1 reads ENHRY; CDR2 reads SYGVKD. V dropped 8 bases and J dropped 0; count of bases not matched to a gene: 4. Here the CDR3 DNA reads TGTGCCATCTCGGACAGGAGCTCCTATAATTCACCCCTCCACTTT. As protein: CAISDRSSYNSPLHF.

This chain uses TRBV7-2 with TRBJ2-2; the D gene is possibly TRBD1 (6 bases). V was shortened by 1 base and J by 2 bases, with 14 bases between the two germline ends. This CDR3 spans 17 amino acids. Germline values: CDR1 SGHTA, CDR2 FQGNSA. The CDR3 nucleotides are TGTGCCAGCAGCTTAGACTACAGGACAGCAAACACCGGGGAGCTGTTTTTT. This codes for CASSLDYRTANTGELFF.

This clone was found once. The chain joins TRBV10-3 to TRBJ1-1; weak D call: TRBD1 (6 bases). Germline V gives CDR1 ENHRY, CDR2 SYGVKD. V was clipped by 10 bases and J by 6 bases, with 21 bases between them. The CDR3 is 14 amino acids. CDR3 sequence reads: CASKTGLGVSEAFF. The DNA for the CDR3 is TGTGCCAGTAAGACAGGACTGGGAGTGTCTGAAGCTTTCTTT.

In its sample, this clone was seen once. The chain combines TRBV27 with TRBJ1-6; the D gene is possibly TRBD1 (6 bases). The germline gives CDR1 MNHEY, CDR2 SMNVEV (reference sequence). This CDR3 has 15 amino acids. The V end lost 3 bases, the J end lost 7 bases, and 13 bases lay between the germline ends. The CDR3 spells CASSFLTGANSPLHF. DNA of the CDR3: TGTGCCAGCAGTTTCTTGACAGGCGCAAATTCACCCCTCCACTTT.

This sequence joins TRBV5-5 and TRBJ1-1, with no clear D. With 6 bases removed from V and 2 bases from J, the gap between germline ends came to 11 bases. The germline V gene encodes CDR1 SGHKS and CDR2 YYEKEE (reference sequence). There are 13 residues in the CDR3. CDR3 in amino acids: CASIRGLNTEAFF. The CDR3 DNA is TGTGCCAGCATAAGAGGGCTAAACACTGAAGCTTTCTTT.

This clone was seen a single time. The gene calls are TRBV24-1 and TRBJ2-3, with D perhaps TRBD2 (6 bases). The CDR3 sequence is 16 residues long. The germline V gene has CDR1 KGHDR and CDR2 SFDVKD. V lost 3 bases and J 4 bases, leaving 16 bases between the germline ends. CDR3 coding DNA: TGTGCCACCAGTGATAAGGCGCGGGATAAGTCAGATACGCAGTATTTT. This translates into CATSDKARDKSDTQYF.

As DNA, the CDR3 is TGTGCCAGCAGCCAAACGACTACCTACAATGAGCAGTTCTTC. Protein: CASSQTTTYNEQFF. The chain links TRBV4-2 to TRBJ2-1; D is possibly TRBD2 (5 bases). This CDR3 contains 14 residues. Germline assignment: CDR1 LGHNA and CDR2 YNFKEQ. The V end was cut by 2 bases, the J end by 2 bases, with 7 bases between.

The chain couples TRBV19 to TRBJ2-1; D is perhaps TRBD2 (5 bases). V lost 3 bases and J lost 2, with 14 bases in between. CDR1 is LNHDA and CDR2 is SQIVND in the germline V gene (reference sequence). The CDR3 is 16 residues long. The CDR3 loop is CASSMTSGSPYNEQFF. CDR3 DNA sequence: TGTGCCAGTAGTATGACTTCGGGGTCACCCTACAATGAGCAGTTCTTC. The full variable domain, completed using reference TRBV19 and TRBJ2-1, is DGGITQSPKYLFRKEGQNVTLSCEQNLNHDAMYWYRQDPGQGLRLIYYSQIVNDFQKGDIAEGYSVSREKKESFPLTVTSAQKNPTAFYLCASSMTSGSPYNEQFFGPGTRLTVL.

This chain links TRBV5-1 with TRBJ2-1; the match to TRBD2 covers 10 bases. J was trimmed by 2 bases and V by 5 bases; bases with no gene match: 1. The CDR3 consists of 14 residues. The V gene's germline CDR1 is SGHRS and CDR2 YFSETQ. The CDR3 nucleotides read TGCGCCAGCAGTGGACTAGCGGCCTACAATGAGCAGTTCTTC. As protein: CASSGLAAYNEQFF.

The gene calls are TRBV6-2 or TRBV6-3 and TRBJ1-6; possibly TRBD1 for D (5 bases). The V and J ends lost 6 bases and 9 bases respectively, with 12 bases between them. In germline, CDR1 is MNHEY, CDR2 SVGEGT. There are 13 residues in the CDR3. The CDR3 nucleotides are TGTGCCAGCAGCCGACAGCCAGCTTCACCCCTCCACTTT. Its translation is CASSRQPASPLHF.

This clone was recorded only once. The rearrangement links TRBV7-8 to TRBJ1-2; tentatively, D is TRBD1 (5 bases). The germline V gene encodes CDR1 SGHVS and CDR2 FQNEAQ. V lost 1 base and J 8 bases, leaving 17 bases between the germline ends. The CDR3 length is 15 residues. CDR3 nucleotides: TGTGCCAGCAGCTTAGGGGACGGGGGTCGGGGCGGCTACACCTTC. Its translation is CASSLGDGGRGGYTF.

The rearrangement joins TRBV29-1 to TRBJ2-7, with TRBD2 matching 10 bases. Trimming took 6 bases from V and 0 from J; bases not matched to a gene: 11. CDR1 and CDR2 (germline): SQVTM, ANQGSEA. The CDR3 has 16 residues. The CDR3 nucleotides are TGCAGCGTGGAAACAACCGGGACTAGCGTCTCCTACGAGCAGTACTTC. The encoded protein is CSVETTGTSVSYEQYF.